This TCR beta chain was sequenced during a study of shared clonotypes between healthy human individuals (dated by TCRdb to the early 2020s). As for the study more broadly: Two women and a few men aged 18 to 49 years were included in the cohort. For each donor, CD4 naive and CD4 memory were each given three plates, CD8 naive was given two plates, and CD8 memory was given one plate. To estimate repertoire size and how much clonotypes are shared between individuals, the study performed deep sequencing of blood TCR repertoires from about five healthy adults. To increase sequencing depth and limit assay-specific biases, different laboratories used diverse techniques to prepare libraries and sequence TCR repertoires. Between about 0.94 and 8.9 billion PBMCs per donor were obtained by leukapheresis. Overall study outcomes, separate from this receptor: Sampling was restricted to blood, and TCR repertoires in tissue are likely to differ from TCR repertoires in blood. Naive subsets generally had larger estimated clonotype richness than memory subsets did. Clonotypes shared by all four sorted-subset donors showed higher generation probabilities than non-shared clonotypes. Pairwise subsampling led to the expectation that sequencing depth would affect the degree of clonotype sharing among donors. Even with the large sequencing depth, rarefaction of the sorted-subset datasets indicated that sequencing was incomplete. When a few donors were compared, the shared fraction of clonotypes was around 5% for naive CD4, about 4% for naive CD8, 2.3% for memory CD4, and about 0.36% for memory CD8. Because the study included only a small number of donors, the genetic and exposure-history diversity represented was limited.

Donors were healthy HIV-negative adults with no recently reported acute infections or vaccinations. Every donor was a Caucasian adult residing in Nashville, Tennessee, USA. Magnetic negative selection was used to enrich CD4+ T cells, after which naive cells were positively selected on CD45RA and the negative fraction became the memory subset. Blood was obtained by leukapheresis, after which PBMCs were separated by Ficoll-Histopaque density gradient centrifugation and cryopreserved in liquid nitrogen vapor phase. Analytical flow cytometry was used to check the purity and quantity of every magnetically sorted T cell population. Genomic DNA was isolated from every sorted fraction and measured by UV absorbance on a Nanodrop 2000c. The junction shows trimming of 11 bases on V and 0 bases on J, plus 13 bases between the germline ends. CDR1 and CDR2, per the germline V gene, are SNHLY and FYNNEI. From cysteine to phenylalanine, the CDR3 is 13 amino acids long. The retained sequence is limited to the CDR3, 39 bases, with the frame set at the first base.

Using the deep immunoSEQ assay, multiplex PCR amplified TCR CDR3 regions from genomic DNA. Extracted genomic DNA from each cell subset was distributed evenly across all wells of several immunoSEQ 96-well plates, and each plate was treated as a replicate. For sorted subsets, roughly 200 ng genomic DNA, equal to about 30,000 T cell genomes, was loaded into each replicate PCR. The purified libraries were quantified using a Qubit 3.0 fluorometer, sized with a Bioanalyzer 2100, and then quantified again using the KAPA Library Quantification kit. Every immunoSEQ 96-well plate was sequenced on a separate single-read 150-cycle Illumina NextSeq 550 flow cell. Per the source publication's procedure: The immunoSEQ output contained only junctional sequences without quality scores, so filtering could not match that applied to full-length reads. To assign V/J genes and CDR3, sequences were annotated using PyIR, a Python wrapper for IgBLAST v1.9, with IMGT germline references. Reads were filtered out if the reads had weak V/J assignments (E-value above 1e-6), no CDR3, stop codons, out-of-frame junctions, or ambiguous translated residues. V3J clonotypes were defined as sequences sharing an identical inferred V gene, J gene, and CDR3 amino acid sequence. To compute the percentage overlap between repertoires, the number of shared unique clonotypes was divided by the size of the smaller repertoire. Three approaches were used to assess repertoire richness: RTK rarefaction, the Chao1 estimator, and Recon v2.1 estimates of unobserved clonotypes. Generation probabilities were computed with OLGA for all TCRbeta clonotypes obtained by the gDNA method from several donors. TCRdb carries this immuneACCESS record with in-frame sequences only. Its versions omit some clonotypes, under half of them owing to an unresolved V gene in the studies checked, with the rest unexplained. V, J and clone size reflect that table, while D and trimming were determined from the DNA. In all, the sample holds about 1 million clones, and about 74% of those were seen once. About 1.5% of the sample is taken by the ten largest.

On this clone: What this receptor recognizes is not known. No clone much larger than this one lies a single base away; base qualities are absent.

The sequence is built from TRBV2 and TRBJ1-1, with the D gene uncertain. Sequenced input: memory CD4+ T cells sorted from blood. The cell subset or site label corresponds to: CD45RA-negative fraction. This TCR was sampled from a man younger than 30 in good health. The CDR3 has the sequence CADRPPLNTEAFF. The sequenced DNA: TGTGCCGATAGGCCACCCCTGAACACTGAAGCTTTCTTT.